A selection of T cell receptor beta chains follows, all from one sample in a study of blood T cell repertoires in COVID-19. Using immunoSEQ multiplex PCR, the repertoire was profiled, and TCRdb retains in-frame clones only, with some absent. The repertoire holds roughly 50,000 clones, with approximately 90% as singletons. Sequencing was performed on peripheral blood. These receptors all stem from a woman in her fifties or sixties with active or convalescent COVID-19. Each CDR3 is given with its conserved first and last residue. The order of the fields is D gene, J gene, V gene, clone size, CDR3 DNA, CDR3 protein. A D gene is named only where the DNA matches it firmly. Expanded clones are given a class, and other clones once, few, many or no size at all.

D gene: TRBD2; J gene: TRBJ2-5; V gene: TRBV12-5; clone size: .; CDR3 DNA: TGTGCTAGTTCAGCTAGCGGGTCCCAGGAGACCCAGTACTTC; CDR3 protein: CASSASGSQETQYF
D gene: TRBD1; J gene: TRBJ2-7; V gene: TRBV5-1; clone size: .; CDR3 DNA: TGCGCCAGCAGCCAAAAGGACAGGGGGCCCTACGAGCAGTACTTC; CDR3 protein: CASSQKDRGPYEQYF
D gene: .; J gene: TRBJ1-5; V gene: TRBV19; clone size: .; CDR3 DNA: TGTGCCAGTAGTTTCACGGGACAAGATAGCAATCAGCCCCAGCATTTT; CDR3 protein: CASSFTGQDSNQPQHF
D gene: TRBD1; J gene: TRBJ1-1; V gene: TRBV2; clone size: .; CDR3 DNA: TGTGCCAGCAGCGCTTCGGGACAGGGACGAGAAGCTTTCTTT; CDR3 protein: CASSASGQGREAFF
D gene: .; J gene: TRBJ2-5; V gene: TRBV6-1; clone size: .; CDR3 DNA: TGTGCCAGCAGTGATCGACAGGAAAGAGAGACCCAGTACTTC; CDR3 protein: CASSDRQERETQYF
D gene: TRBD1; J gene: TRBJ2-3; V gene: TRBV28; clone size: .; CDR3 DNA: TGTGCCAGCAGTTTACTCGGGACAGGGGCAAAGGATACGCAGTATTTT; CDR3 protein: CASSLLGTGAKDTQYF
D gene: TRBD2; J gene: TRBJ2-7; V gene: TRBV7-2; clone size: .; CDR3 DNA: TGTGCCAGCAGCTTTCAGCGGGAGATTAGAGAGCAGTACTTC; CDR3 protein: CASSFQREIREQYF
D gene: TRBD2; J gene: TRBJ2-1; V gene: TRBV28; clone size: .; CDR3 DNA: TGTGCCAGCAGTTTACCGCCAGCGGGGTTCGAGCAGTTCTTC; CDR3 protein: CASSLPPAGFEQFF
D gene: .; J gene: TRBJ1-6; V gene: TRBV3-1/TRBV3-2; clone size: once; CDR3 DNA: TGTGCCAGCAGCCTCGGGATTAACCGGGAGTCCTATAATTCACCCCTCCACTTT; CDR3 protein: CASSLGINRESYNSPLHF
D gene: TRBD1; J gene: TRBJ1-6; V gene: TRBV2; clone size: .; CDR3 DNA: TGTGCCAGCCTTACCCGGGACAGGGGAACTTCACCCCTCCACTTT; CDR3 protein: CASLTRDRGTSPLHF
D gene: .; J gene: TRBJ1-5; V gene: TRBV15; clone size: .; CDR3 DNA: TGTGGGATCGGAGGGGAAACTCAGCCCCAGCATTTT; CDR3 protein: CGIGGETQPQHF
D gene: .; J gene: TRBJ2-7; V gene: TRBV19; clone size: few; CDR3 DNA: TGTGCCAGTAGTGCAGCAGGGATAGACCTATCCTACGAGCAGTACTTC; CDR3 protein: CASSAAGIDLSYEQYF
D gene: .; J gene: TRBJ1-3; V gene: TRBV28; clone size: .; CDR3 DNA: TGTGCCAGCAGTTCCCAGGGGTATGGAAACACCATATATTTT; CDR3 protein: CASSSQGYGNTIYF
D gene: TRBD2; J gene: TRBJ2-7; V gene: TRBV4-2; clone size: .; CDR3 DNA: TGTGCCAGCAGCCAAAGCCGGGGACTACCGGGCTACGAGCAGTACTTC; CDR3 protein: CASSQSRGLPGYEQYF
D gene: TRBD1; J gene: TRBJ1-5; V gene: TRBV4-1; clone size: .; CDR3 DNA: TGCGCCAGCAGCCAAGAGGGACAGTTTAGCAATCAGCCCCAGCATTTT; CDR3 protein: CASSQEGQFSNQPQHF
D gene: TRBD2; J gene: TRBJ2-1; V gene: TRBV25-1; clone size: .; CDR3 DNA: TGTGCCAGCTCTACCGGGACTAGCGGGGCCTCGGCTGAGCAGTTCTTC; CDR3 protein: CASSTGTSGASAEQFF
D gene: .; J gene: TRBJ2-1; V gene: TRBV27; clone size: once; CDR3 DNA: TGTGCCAGCATCCCCGCGGATAGGCCCCACAATGAGCAGTTCTTC; CDR3 protein: CASIPADRPHNEQFF
D gene: .; J gene: TRBJ2-3; V gene: TRBV6-5; clone size: .; CDR3 DNA: TGTGCCAGCAGTTACCAAGATACGCAGTATTTT; CDR3 protein: CASSYQDTQYF
D gene: .; J gene: TRBJ2-3; V gene: TRBV6-5; clone size: .; CDR3 DNA: TGTGCCAGCAGACGAGCGGGTTCCACAGATACGCAGTATTTT; CDR3 protein: CASRRAGSTDTQYF
D gene: .; J gene: TRBJ2-5; V gene: TRBV19; clone size: .; CDR3 DNA: TGTGCCAGTAGCGACAGGCAAGAGACCCAGTACTTC; CDR3 protein: CASSDRQETQYF
D gene: TRBD1; J gene: TRBJ2-1; V gene: TRBV19; clone size: .; CDR3 DNA: TGTGCCAGTAGTCTCGGACAGGGGCGCGGTTCCTACAATGAGCAGTTCTTC; CDR3 protein: CASSLGQGRGSYNEQFF
D gene: .; J gene: TRBJ2-4; V gene: TRBV28; clone size: .; CDR3 DNA: TGTGCCAGCAGCCCAGGGGGAGGACCACTAGCCAAAAACATTCAGTACTTC; CDR3 protein: CASSPGGGPLAKNIQYF
D gene: TRBD1; J gene: TRBJ2-6; V gene: TRBV4-1; clone size: .; CDR3 DNA: TGCGCCAGCAGCCAAGAAACGGGTCGACAGGGATCTGGGGCCAACGTCCTGACTTTC; CDR3 protein: CASSQETGRQGSGANVLTF
D gene: .; J gene: TRBJ2-1; V gene: TRBV7-3; clone size: .; CDR3 DNA: TGTGCCAGCAGCCCCGGGGCGGGGAGCTACAATGAGCAGTTCTTC; CDR3 protein: CASSPGAGSYNEQFF
D gene: .; J gene: TRBJ2-1; V gene: TRBV24-1; clone size: .; CDR3 DNA: TGTGCCACCAGTGGTCCGGGAAGGGGAGGTGAGCAGTTCTTC; CDR3 protein: CATSGPGRGGEQFF
D gene: TRBD2; J gene: TRBJ2-4; V gene: TRBV5-1; clone size: .; CDR3 DNA: TGCGCCAGCCCCCGTGGTGGGGGGGTACATGAGAACATTCAGTACTTC; CDR3 protein: CASPRGGGVHENIQYF
D gene: .; J gene: TRBJ1-2; V gene: TRBV7-2; clone size: .; CDR3 DNA: TGTGCCAGCAGCCTGAGAGGGTTGGGAGGCTACACCTTC; CDR3 protein: CASSLRGLGGYTF
D gene: TRBD1; J gene: TRBJ1-5; V gene: TRBV28; clone size: .; CDR3 DNA: TGTGCCAGCAGTTTAAGGGGCAGGGGGTTCGGGAATCAGCCCCAGCATTTT; CDR3 protein: CASSLRGRGFGNQPQHF
D gene: TRBD1; J gene: TRBJ1-6; V gene: TRBV30; clone size: .; CDR3 DNA: TGTGCCTGGGCGGGACAGGGGAATTCACCCCTCCACTTT; CDR3 protein: CAWAGQGNSPLHF
D gene: .; J gene: TRBJ2-2; V gene: TRBV24-1; clone size: .; CDR3 DNA: TGTGCCACCAGGACGGGGACCGGGGAGCTGTTTTTT; CDR3 protein: CATRTGTGELFF
D gene: TRBD1; J gene: TRBJ2-5; V gene: TRBV7-9; clone size: .; CDR3 DNA: TGTGCCAGCAGCCCAGGTGGGACAGGGGGCGAGACCCAGTACTTC; CDR3 protein: CASSPGGTGGETQYF
D gene: TRBD1; J gene: TRBJ1-2; V gene: TRBV7-3; clone size: .; CDR3 DNA: TGTGCCAGCAGCTTAGGGACAGGGTTCGGCTACACCTTC; CDR3 protein: CASSLGTGFGYTF
D gene: .; J gene: TRBJ1-2; V gene: TRBV10-3; clone size: .; CDR3 DNA: TGTGCCACTAGGGCAGGGTATAACTATGGCTACACCTTC; CDR3 protein: CATRAGYNYGYTF
D gene: .; J gene: TRBJ2-2; V gene: TRBV29-1; clone size: once; CDR3 DNA: TGCAGCGTCGAATCGGGACTGACGAACACCGGGGAGCTGTTTTTT; CDR3 protein: CSVESGLTNTGELFF
D gene: .; J gene: TRBJ1-5; V gene: TRBV24-1; clone size: .; CDR3 DNA: TGTGCCACCAGTGATCCATCCCGGGATAGCAATCAGCCCCAGCATTTT; CDR3 protein: CATSDPSRDSNQPQHF
D gene: TRBD1; J gene: TRBJ1-1; V gene: TRBV5-1; clone size: .; CDR3 DNA: TGCGCCAGCAGCTCCGGGACAGCGAACACTGAAGCTTTCTTT; CDR3 protein: CASSSGTANTEAFF
D gene: .; J gene: TRBJ1-2; V gene: TRBV12-5; clone size: .; CDR3 DNA: TGTGCTAGTTTGGGGGGGGTTCGGTATGGCTACACCTTC; CDR3 protein: CASLGGVRYGYTF
D gene: .; J gene: TRBJ1-1; V gene: TRBV15; clone size: .; CDR3 DNA: TGTGCCACCAGCAGCGCTATGACTGAAGCTTTCTTT; CDR3 protein: CATSSAMTEAFF
D gene: TRBD2; J gene: TRBJ2-1; V gene: TRBV28; clone size: .; CDR3 DNA: TGTGCCAGCAGTTTATGGATACTAGCGGGGGGGCCCCTTGAGCAGTTCTTC; CDR3 protein: CASSLWILAGGPLEQFF
D gene: .; J gene: TRBJ2-3; V gene: TRBV30; clone size: .; CDR3 DNA: TGTGCCTGGAGCCAAGGGGCCACCACAGATACGCAGTATTTT; CDR3 protein: CAWSQGATTDTQYF
D gene: .; J gene: TRBJ2-1; V gene: TRBV5-6; clone size: .; CDR3 DNA: TGTGCCAGCAGCCAATCCACAGGTCTTAGAACGTACAATGAGCAGTTCTTC; CDR3 protein: CASSQSTGLRTYNEQFF
D gene: TRBD1; J gene: TRBJ1-1; V gene: TRBV19; clone size: .; CDR3 DNA: TGTGCCACCGCCGGACAGGGAACTGAAGCTTTCTTT; CDR3 protein: CATAGQGTEAFF
D gene: TRBD1; J gene: TRBJ2-7; V gene: TRBV6-5; clone size: .; CDR3 DNA: TGTGCCAGCAGTCGGACAGGTACCTACGAGCAGTACTTC; CDR3 protein: CASSRTGTYEQYF
D gene: TRBD1; J gene: TRBJ2-7; V gene: TRBV9; clone size: .; CDR3 DNA: TGTGCCAGCAGCGAGGGGGCAGGGGCCTACGAGCAGTACTTC; CDR3 protein: CASSEGAGAYEQYF
D gene: TRBD2; J gene: TRBJ2-6; V gene: TRBV7-3; clone size: .; CDR3 DNA: TGTGCCAGCAGCCCGGGACTACTCTCTGGGGCCAACGTCCTGACTTTC; CDR3 protein: CASSPGLLSGANVLTF
D gene: .; J gene: TRBJ1-3; V gene: TRBV2; clone size: .; CDR3 DNA: TGTGCCAGCAGTGACGACATCCGCCCTCTCTCTGGAAACACCATATATTTT; CDR3 protein: CASSDDIRPLSGNTIYF
D gene: .; J gene: TRBJ1-1; V gene: TRBV6-5; clone size: .; CDR3 DNA: TGTGCCAGCAGTTACGGGACAAAAGCTTTCTTT; CDR3 protein: CASSYGTKAFF
D gene: .; J gene: TRBJ1-5; V gene: TRBV7-9; clone size: .; CDR3 DNA: TGTGCCAGCAGCTTAAATTCGGGAGGCCAGCATTTT; CDR3 protein: CASSLNSGGQHF
D gene: .; J gene: TRBJ2-5; V gene: TRBV7-2; clone size: once; CDR3 DNA: TGTGCCAGCAGCTTAGTTGGGGGCGGATTCAAAGAGACCCAGTACTTC; CDR3 protein: CASSLVGGGFKETQYF
D gene: TRBD1; J gene: TRBJ1-2; V gene: TRBV5-1; clone size: .; CDR3 DNA: TGCGCCAGCAGCCCGGACAGGGGAGGAATTGGCTACACCTTC; CDR3 protein: CASSPDRGGIGYTF